This passage covers 27 T cell receptor beta chains from one sample sequenced in a study of blood T cells in healthy people across ages. Combining a sample-barcoded 5' primer with a J-beta primer mix, a second PCR ran for roughly 7 to 11 cycles. Each CDR3 protein is one row after TCRdb ran MiXCR on the 5' RACE reads. The sample has about 1.1 million distinct CDR3 sequences, 35% to 45% seen once. The source material was blood. The receptor source for this set is a man aged 18 to 29 in good health.

This clonotype was counted only a few times. For the CDR3, the DNA is TGTGCCAGCAGTGAAGAAGGCCCGGCGCAAACTAGCACAGATACGCAGTATTTT. Protein sequence: CASSEEGPAQTSTDTQYF. This sequence joins TRBV6-1 and TRBJ2-3; the D is unclear. The CDR3 is 18 amino acids. Germline V gene data show CDR1 as MNHNS and CDR2 as SASEGT. Trimming removed 1 base at V and 0 bases at J, with 17 bases between.

V usage is TRBV6-6 and J usage is TRBJ1-1; D gene unclear. V lost 0 bases and J lost 8, with 10 bases in between. Germline assignment: CDR1 MNHNY and CDR2 SVGAGI (reference sequence). The CDR3 totals 13 residues. The CDR3 bases are TGTGCCAGCAGTTACTCGGGCAGCGAAGAAGCTTTCTTT. The encoded protein is CASSYSGSEEAFF.

This clonotype was seen a few times. The J gene is TRBJ2-7, the V gene TRBV20-1; D may be TRBD1 (6 bases). The germline V gene has CDR1 DFQATT and CDR2 SNEGSKA (reference sequence). V gave up 2 bases and J gave up 0 bases, with 8 bases separating them. The CDR3 extends over 13 amino acids. The CDR3 coding sequence is TGCAGTGCTAGAAAGGACAGCTCCTACGAGCAGTACTTC. Translating it yields CSARKDSSYEQYF.

Only a few counts were recorded for this clonotype. The gene calls are TRBV7-8 and TRBJ2-3; 10 bases agree with TRBD2. The germline V gene encodes CDR1 SGHVS and CDR2 FQNEAQ. The CDR3 runs 19 residues. The junction had 24 bases not matched to a gene; V was cut back by 7 bases and J by 8 bases. CDR3 sequence (DNA): TGTGCCAGCACCCTTGGACCCAACTCCGCTAGCGGGGGTCTTGGTACGCAGTATTTT. This translates into CASTLGPNSASGGLGTQYF.

A single count supports this clonotype. This rearrangement joins TRBV6-1 to TRBJ1-4; tentatively, D is TRBD1 (5 bases). The CDR3 is made up of 15 amino acids. V lost 6 bases to trimming and J lost 5 bases, with 16 bases between them. Germline V CDR1 and CDR2: MNHNS, SASEGT. Here the CDR3 reads CASSSWTRRNEKLFF. CDR3 coding DNA: TGTGCCAGCAGCTCCTGGACAAGAAGAAATGAAAAACTGTTTTTT.

Ten or more counts support this clonotype. The chain recombines TRBV24-1 with TRBJ2-5, with TRBD2 matching 7 bases. The germline CDR1 and CDR2 sequences are KGHDR and SFDVKD. V lost 4 bases, J lost 4 bases, and 11 bases stayed unmatched. This CDR3 region has 16 residues. CDR3 in amino acids: CATSDSGTTTPETQYF. The CDR3 DNA sequence: TGTGCCACCAGTGACTCCGGGACTACCACACCAGAGACCCAGTACTTC.

As for this clonotype: This clone may be a read error of a much larger clone one base away. The rearrangement uses TRBV20-1 and TRBJ2-5, with 7 bases lining up with TRBD1. Trimming at V came to 0 bases and at J to 11 bases, leaving 9 bases not matched to a gene. This CDR3 has 13 residues. Germline values: CDR1 DFQATT, CDR2 SNEGSKA (reference sequence). The CDR3 sequence is CSARDQGDNEQYF. The CDR3 DNA follows: TGCAGTGCTAGAGATCAGGGGGACAATGAGCAGTACTTC.

The chain couples TRBV6-5 to TRBJ1-4; TRBD1 aligns across 8 bases. V trimming: 6 bases; J trimming: 3 bases; junction bases outside the gene matches: 6. This CDR3 is 15 amino acids long. Germline CDR1 reads MNHEY; CDR2 reads SVGAGI. The CDR3 DNA reads as TGTGCCAGCAGGCGGTCAGGGGGCCCTAATGAAAAACTGTTTTTT. This gives the protein CASRRSGGPNEKLFF.

This rearrangement joins TRBV30 to TRBJ2-7; D perhaps matches TRBD1 (6 bases). The V end was cut by 5 bases, the J end by 1 base, with 9 bases between. The CDR3 length is 12 residues. In germline, CDR1 is GTSNPN, CDR2 SVGIG (reference sequence). CDR3 residues: CAWAGQSYEQYF. In nucleotides, the CDR3 is TGTGCCTGGGCAGGACAGTCCTACGAGCAGTACTTC. The full variable domain, completed using reference TRBV30 and TRBJ2-7, is SQTIHQWPATLVQPVGSPLSLECTVEGTSNPNLYWYRQAAGRGLQLLFYSVGIGQISSEVPQNLSASRPQDRQFILSSKKLLLSDSGFYLCAWAGQSYEQYFGPGTRLTVT.

This clonotype was observed a few times. This chain uses TRBV29-1 with TRBJ2-1; 11 bases are shared with TRBD2. V was pared by 7 bases and J by 5 bases, with 4 bases of the junction left unmatched. There are 13 residues in the CDR3. CDR1 SQVTM and CDR2 ANQGSEA come from the germline V gene. The CDR3 loop is CSATSGGHNEQFF. DNA for the CDR3: TGCAGCGCAACTAGCGGGGGACACAATGAGCAGTTCTTC.

The chain is built from TRBV12-3 or TRBV12-4 and TRBJ2-3, with TRBD2 matching 12 bases. The CDR3 has 16 amino acids. With 5 bases clipped from V and 1 base from J, the junction kept 4 bases outside the gene matches. The CDR3 protein is CASSGRLAGGTDTQYF. The CDR3 nucleotides read TGTGCCAGCAGTGGGAGACTAGCGGGGGGCACAGATACGCAGTATTTT.

The V and J genes are TRBV7-9 and TRBJ1-1; D uncertain. Germline loops: CDR1 SEHNR, CDR2 FQNEAQ (reference sequence). The V end was cut by 4 bases, the J end by 2 bases, with 14 bases between. The CDR3 sequence is 15 residues long. CDR3 sequence (DNA): TGTGCCAGCAGCTCCGACCCGGGCCTCAACACTGAAGCTTTCTTT. Protein: CASSSDPGLNTEAFF. The full variable domain, its missing parts supplied by reference TRBV7-9 and TRBJ1-1, is DTGVSQNPRHKITKRGQNVTFRCDPISEHNRLYWYRQTLGQGPEFLTYFQNEAQLEKSRLLSDRFSAERPKGSFSTLEIQRTEQGDSAMYLCASSSDPGLNTEAFFGQGTRLTVV.

This clonotype was detected ten times or more. J is TRBJ2-4 and V is TRBV9; TRBD1 agrees at 7 bases. V was pared by 3 bases and J by 5 bases, with 11 bases of the junction left unmatched. The CDR3 runs to 16 residues. Germline assignment: CDR1 SGDLS and CDR2 YYNGEE. CDR3 region: CASSGNTGDKENIQYF. CDR3 sequence (DNA): TGTGCCAGCAGCGGGAATACAGGGGATAAGGAAAACATTCAGTACTTC. The entire variable domain, with the rest obtained from reference TRBV9 and TRBJ2-4, is as follows: DSGVTQTPKHLITATGQRVTLRCSPRSGDLSVYWYQQSLDQGLQFLIQYYNGEERAKGNILERFSAQQFPDLHSELNLSSLELGDSALYFCASSGNTGDKENIQYFGAGTRLSVL.

This clonotype was detected ten times or more. This rearrangement joins TRBV7-9 to TRBJ1-4, with unresolved D. V lost 4 bases and J lost 0, with 24 bases in between. CDR3 size: 20 residues. The V gene's germline CDR1 is SEHNR and CDR2 FQNEAQ (reference sequence). In DNA, the CDR3 is TGTGCCAGCAGCTCCCCCGGGGAGTACATTTCTCTAGCAACTAATGAAAAACTGTTTTTT. Protein product: CASSSPGEYISLATNEKLFF.

The chain couples TRBV6-2 or TRBV6-3 to TRBJ1-1; D gene ambiguous. CDR3 length: 12 residues. Trimming pared 2 bases from V and 10 bases from J, leaving 11 bases between. Germline V CDR1 and CDR2: MNHEY, SVGEGT. Here the CDR3 DNA reads TGTGCCAGCAGTTACCAAGGACTGGGAGCTTTCTTT. Protein sequence: CASSYQGLGAFF.

J is TRBJ1-5 and V is TRBV25-1; D is uncertain. The germline CDR1 and CDR2 sequences are MGHDK and SYGVNS. The CDR3 covers 12 residues. V was cut by 2 bases and J by 7 bases, with 6 bases left in between. CDR3 sequence reads: CASSEEGQPQHF. CDR3 bases: TGTGCCAGCAGTGAAGAAGGCCAGCCCCAGCATTTT. Supplemented by reference TRBV25-1 and TRBJ1-5, the full variable domain reads EADIYQTPRYLVIGTGKKITLECSQTMGHDKMYWYQQDPGMELHLIHYSYGVNSTEKGDLSSESTVSRIRTEHFPLTLESARPSHTSQYLCASSEEGQPQHFGDGTRLSIL.

The chain is built from TRBV7-3 and TRBJ2-5; 7 positions match TRBD2. With 2 bases clipped from V and 11 bases from J, the junction kept 14 bases outside the gene matches. CDR1 SGHTA and CDR2 FQGTGA come from the germline V gene. CDR3 length equals 15 residues. CDR3 sequence reads: CASSLVGLSYNEQYF. CDR3 DNA: TGTGCCAGCAGCTTAGTGGGACTATCATACAATGAGCAGTACTTC.

This chain uses TRBV7-3 with TRBJ2-5; D may correspond to TRBD1 or TRBD2 (7 bases each). Germline values: CDR1 SGHTA, CDR2 FQGTGA. The CDR3 extends over 13 amino acids. Between the trimmed V and J ends, which lost 6 bases and 11 bases, there was a span of 19 bases. The CDR3 DNA follows: TGTGCCAGCAGAGCGGGACAGACCAATGAGCAGTACTTC. Translation: CASRAGQTNEQYF.

The rearrangement joins TRBV7-9 to TRBJ1-1, with 9 bases identical to TRBD1. The V segment lost 4 bases and the J segment 10 bases; nucleotides outside the gene matches: 10. Germline V CDR1 and CDR2: SEHNR, FQNEAQ (reference sequence). The CDR3 is 14 residues long. The CDR3 protein is CASSSRDRVAGAFF. CDR3 nucleotides: TGTGCCAGCAGCTCCCGGGACAGGGTTGCTGGAGCTTTCTTT.

This chain links TRBV2 with TRBJ2-2, with D perhaps assigned TRBD1 or TRBD2 (6 bases each). Trimming stripped 0 bases from V and 6 bases from J, with 11 bases between. The CDR3 has 15 amino acids. CDR1 is SNHLY and CDR2 is FYNNEI in the germline V gene. CDR3 sequence (DNA): TGTGCCAGCAGTGAAGCTGGGGGGCCGGCCGGGGAGCTGTTTTTT. It codes for CASSEAGGPAGELFF.

In this sample, this clonotype turned up a few times. The rearrangement uses TRBV4-1 and TRBJ1-5; D remains unclear. CDR3 length: 16 residues. CDR1 is MGHRA, CDR2 YSYEKL, per germline. The V and J ends lost 3 bases and 0 bases respectively, with 12 bases between them. CDR3 DNA sequence: TGCGCCAGCAGCCAGGGTACCGGGGTTAGCAATCAGCCCCAGCATTTT. Its protein is CASSQGTGVSNQPQHF.

This clonotype was counted a few times. The V call is TRBV12-3 or TRBV12-4, the J call TRBJ1-1; D is undetermined. CDR3 size: 11 residues. V shed 7 bases and J shed 6 bases, with 9 bases lying between them. This CDR3 is CASTRFSEAFF. DNA for the CDR3: TGTGCCAGCACCCGGTTCTCTGAAGCTTTCTTT.

This clonotype showed up many times. The chain recombines TRBV5-1 with TRBJ2-5; D gene ambiguous. Germline-derived CDR1 and CDR2 are SGHRS and YFSETQ. The CDR3 extends over 14 amino acids. The germline V and J ends were trimmed by 4 bases and 2 bases, with 12 bases remaining between them. For the CDR3, the DNA is TGCGCCAGCAGCCCCGCCGAATCTCAAGAGACCCAGTACTTC. It specifies CASSPAESQETQYF.

The chain links TRBV4-1 to TRBJ2-1; TRBD1 matches at 9 bases. V gave up 3 bases and J gave up 3 bases; unmatched junction bases: 6. This CDR3 has 16 amino acids. The germline V gene encodes CDR1 MGHRA and CDR2 YSYEKL. The CDR3 DNA is TGCGCCAGCAGCCAGCTACCGGGACAGGGCTACAATGAGCAGTTCTTC. Its translation is CASSQLPGQGYNEQFF.

This clonotype was observed a handful of times. This chain joins TRBV5-1 and TRBJ2-1, with 9 nucleotides matching TRBD1. J gave up 6 bases and V 3 bases, and 13 bases lay outside the gene matches. CDR1 and CDR2 (germline): SGHRS, YFSETQ. This CDR3 contains 17 residues. Here the CDR3 reads CASSWAPDRGLANEQFF. The CDR3 bases are TGCGCCAGCAGCTGGGCACCCGACAGGGGGTTGGCCAATGAGCAGTTCTTC.

The sample holds a few counts of this clonotype. The gene calls are TRBV4-3 and TRBJ2-4, with 8 bases identical to TRBD2. J lost 2 bases, V lost 5 bases, and 8 bases had no gene match. From germline, CDR1 is LGHNA and CDR2 YSLEER. The CDR3 is 16 amino acids. CDR3 in amino acids: CASSSGGMATKNIQYF. In DNA, the CDR3 is TGCGCCAGCAGCAGCGGGGGCATGGCGACCAAAAACATTCAGTACTTC.

J is TRBJ2-3 and V is TRBV7-9; D remains unclear. The CDR3 extends over 16 amino acids. The germline gives CDR1 SEHNR, CDR2 FQNEAQ (reference sequence). V shed 5 bases and J shed 0 bases, with 15 bases lying between them. CDR3 residues: CASSPGGQPSTDTQYF. The CDR3 coding sequence is TGTGCCAGCAGCCCCGGTGGGCAGCCTAGCACAGATACGCAGTATTTT.